The 21 T cell receptor beta chains given below trace back to one sample, sequenced in a study of T cell clonotyping in hematopoietic cell transplantation. Using immunoSEQ multiplex PCR, the repertoire was profiled, and TCRdb retains in-frame clones only, with some absent. In the table there are approximately 4,600 clones, about 95% of which are singletons. The material was PBMCs, obtained 180 days after allogeneic stem cell transplant. All receptors come from a male patient aged 60 to 75 who had an allogeneic stem cell transplant from a related donor, so the T cells may come from the graft donor. Some clones in this sample may be carry-over from other donors' samples.

The V and J genes are TRBV27 and TRBJ2-5; the match to TRBD2 covers 7 bases. From germline, CDR1 is MNHEY and CDR2 SMNVEV (reference sequence). This CDR3 has 13 amino acids. The V and J ends lost 6 bases and 5 bases, in that order; junction bases with no gene match: 6. The CDR3 DNA sequence: TGTGCCAGCAGCCGCGGGGGATGGGAGACCCAGTACTTC. Protein product: CASSRGGWETQYF.

This chain uses TRBV5-4 with TRBJ2-5; 7 bases are shared with TRBD1. The J call may be wrong; the DNA end is better matched by TRBJ2-7. The germline gives CDR1 SGHNT, CDR2 YYREEE (reference sequence). The CDR3 has 14 amino acids. DNA of the CDR3: TGTGCCAGCAGCTTGGGGGACAGCTCCTACGAGCAGTACTTC. As protein: CASSLGDSSYEQYF.

This clone came up once. The chain combines TRBV4-2 with TRBJ1-4; TRBD1 matches at 7 bases. This CDR3 region has 20 residues. The V and J ends lost 0 bases and 0 bases, in that order; junction bases with no gene match: 13. The germline V gene encodes CDR1 LGHNA and CDR2 YNFKEQ. CDR3: CASSQEADRTEEPTNEKLFF. The CDR3 DNA is TGTGCCAGCAGCCAAGAAGCGGACAGGACGGAAGAGCCAACTAATGAAAAACTGTTTTTT.

With regard to this clone: The conserved closing phenylalanine or tryptophan is absent in this CDR3, likely reflecting a read error. For the CDR3, the DNA is TGTGCCTGGAGCAGGGTTACTGAAGCTTTCATT. Protein: CAWSRVTEAFI. This chain connects TRBV30 to TRBJ1-1; the D gene is possibly TRBD1 (5 bases). V was clipped by 3 bases and J by 5 bases, with 7 bases between them. Looked up from germline, CDR1 is GTSNPN and CDR2 is SVGIG (reference sequence). CDR3 length equals 11 residues.

Only one count was recorded for this clone. The J gene is TRBJ2-3, the V gene TRBV4-2; possibly TRBD1 or TRBD2 for D (5 bases each). Germline CDR1 is LGHNA and CDR2 is YNFKEQ. The CDR3 covers 12 residues. With 8 bases removed from V and 7 bases from J, the gap between germline ends came to 13 bases. The CDR3 loop reads CASGDVANTQYF. In DNA, the CDR3 is TGTGCCAGCGGGGACGTAGCCAATACGCAGTATTTT.

The chain carries TRBV30 and TRBJ1-1; D call uncertain. V lost 4 bases and J lost 3, with 15 bases in between. The CDR3 spans 14 residues. The V gene's germline CDR1 is GTSNPN and CDR2 SVGIG (reference sequence). The DNA for the CDR3 is TGTGCCTGGATGCGCGATCGTTTACACACTGAAGCTTTCTTT. Encoded protein: CAWMRDRLHTEAFF.

This chain joins TRBV4-3 and TRBJ2-1, with 7 positions matching TRBD1. Germline V gives CDR1 LGHNA, CDR2 YSLEER. After removal of 3 bases from V and 7 bases from J, the junction contained 3 bases not matched to a gene. This CDR3 contains 13 residues. The CDR3 region has the DNA TGCGCCAGCAGCCACCTACAGGGGAATGAGCAGTTCTTC. Translated, it gives CASSHLQGNEQFF.

Here the CDR3 reads CASSLSRRVEQFF. As DNA, the CDR3 is TGTGCCAGCAGTTTGAGTAGACGGGTCGAGCAGTTCTTC. V is TRBV28 and J is TRBJ2-1; D is undetermined. The length of the CDR3 is 13 residues. Germline lookup yields CDR1 MDHEN and CDR2 SYDVKM. The V end lost 3 bases, the J end lost 10 bases, and 13 bases lay between the germline ends.

This sequence joins TRBV10-3 and TRBJ1-6; D is unresolved. This CDR3 is built from 13 residues. The germline CDR1 and CDR2 sequences are ENHRY and SYGVKD. Trimming took 10 bases from V and 7 from J, leaving 14 bases between them. The CDR3 protein is CATVDILNSPLHF. CDR3 sequence (DNA): TGTGCCACGGTAGACATTTTAAATTCACCCCTCCACTTT.

The chain employs TRBV5-6 and TRBJ1-5; 7 nucleotides align to TRBD1. The CDR3 length is 14 residues. Germline V gene data show CDR1 as SGHDT and CDR2 as YYEEEE. V gave up 2 bases and J gave up 6 bases; unmatched junction bases: 5. The CDR3 region is CASSFQGEGQPQHF. CDR3 DNA sequence: TGTGCCAGCAGCTTCCAGGGGGAGGGTCAGCCCCAGCATTTT.

The chain carries TRBV5-1 and TRBJ2-1; 13 nucleotides agree with TRBD2. Germline loops: CDR1 SGHRS, CDR2 YFSETQ. With V trimmed by 4 bases and J by 8 bases, 12 bases remained unmatched. CDR3 size: 17 residues. The CDR3 loop reads CASSPTSGGASGHEQFF. The DNA of the CDR3 is TGCGCCAGCAGCCCTACTAGCGGGGGGGCCTCTGGCCATGAGCAGTTCTTC.

This clone appeared a few times. The J gene is TRBJ2-7, the V gene TRBV7-2, with D possibly matching TRBD1 (5 bases). CDR1 is SGHTA, CDR2 FQGNSA, per germline. With 2 bases removed from V and 3 bases from J, the gap between germline ends came to 17 bases. The CDR3 is 16 residues long. CDR3 sequence (DNA): TGTGCCAGCAGCTTATCAGGGCCTAACTCAAACTACGAGCAGTACTTC. Translation: CASSLSGPNSNYEQYF.

This clone showed up just once. V and J are TRBV7-6 and TRBJ2-1, with D perhaps matching TRBD2 (5 bases). This CDR3 spans 13 amino acids. Trimming took 5 bases from V and 10 from J, leaving 15 bases between them. Germline assignment: CDR1 SGHVS and CDR2 FNYEAQ. The CDR3 DNA reads as TGTGCCAGCAGCCAGCGGACCTTTTTAGAGCAGTTCTTC. As protein: CASSQRTFLEQFF. The complete variable domain, with remaining parts taken from reference TRBV7-6 and TRBJ2-1, reads GAGVSQSPRYKVTKRGQDVALRCDPISGHVSLYWYRQALGQGPEFLTYFNYEAQQDKSGLPNDRFSAERPEGSISTLTIQRTEQRDSAMYRCASSQRTFLEQFFGPGTRLTVL.

This chain links TRBV30 with TRBJ1-2; the D is unclear. CDR1 GTSNPN and CDR2 SVGIG come from the germline V gene (reference sequence). Trimming shortened V by 0 bases and J by 7 bases, and 6 bases separated the two germline ends. The CDR3 totals 11 residues. Written as DNA, the CDR3 is TGTGCCTGGAGTGTACAGATTGGCTACACCTTC. Residues: CAWSVQIGYTF. Full variable domain (missing parts from reference TRBV30 and TRBJ1-2): SQTIHQWPATLVQPVGSPLSLECTVEGTSNPNLYWYRQAAGRGLQLLFYSVGIGQISSEVPQNLSASRPQDRQFILSSKKLLLSDSGFYLCAWSVQIGYTFGSGTRLTVV.

J is TRBJ2-1 and V is TRBV30; 8 bases are a match to TRBD1. V was clipped by 5 bases and J by 1 base; unmatched bases: 7. The germline CDR1 and CDR2 sequences are GTSNPN and SVGIG (reference sequence). This CDR3 is built from 15 residues. The CDR3 DNA reads as TGTGCCTGGTCTGGACAGGGTGGGTCCTACAATGAGCAGTTCTTC. Translating gives CAWSGQGGSYNEQFF.

In its sample, this clone is large. The chain recombines TRBV10-3 with TRBJ2-1; possible D gene TRBD2, 8 bases. The CDR3 runs 17 residues. V was shortened by 1 base and J by 8 bases, with 21 bases between the two germline ends. The germline V gene encodes CDR1 ENHRY and CDR2 SYGVKD. DNA of the CDR3: TGTGCCATCAGTGAGTTTCCAGGGGGGCAGACTAGCGATGAGCAGTTCTTC. Translation gives CAISEFPGGQTSDEQFF.

The V gene is TRBV5-5, the J gene TRBJ2-7; 9 bases line up with TRBD2. V lost 2 bases and J lost 7; bases outside the gene matches: 4. CDR3 size: 13 residues. The germline gives CDR1 SGHKS, CDR2 YYEKEE (reference sequence). The CDR3 DNA is TGTGCCAGCAGCTTTGGGCGGGGGGGTGAGCAGTACTTC. It codes for CASSFGRGGEQYF.

By proportion, this clone is large. This chain links TRBV29-1 with TRBJ1-5; D may be TRBD1 (5 bases). V lost 4 bases and J 5 bases, leaving 9 bases between the germline ends. The CDR3 contains 12 residues. Germline V lookup: CDR1 SQVTM, CDR2 ANQGSEA. CDR3 in DNA: TGCAGCGTTGCAGGGCTGGATCAGCCCCAGCATTTT. This encodes CSVAGLDQPQHF.

This rearrangement joins TRBV7-9 to TRBJ1-2; D uncertain. The V end was cut by 6 bases, the J end by 5 bases, with 10 bases between. The CDR3 is 12 residues long. CDR1 and CDR2 from the germline V gene are SEHNR and FQNEAQ (reference sequence). CDR3 nucleotides: TGTGCCAGCAGTCTCGAGGGATATGGCTACACCTTC. Translation gives CASSLEGYGYTF.

This clone was detected once. The V gene is TRBV21-1, the J gene TRBJ2-5; the listed D gene, TRBD2, was not tested against the DNA. TRBV21-1 is flagged as a pseudogene. The CDR3 loop spans 16 amino acids. The CDR3 loop is CASSTRRSGAEETQYF. DNA for the CDR3: TGTGCCAGCAGCACCCGTCGTAGCGGGGCAGAGGAGACCCAGTACTTC.

The J gene is TRBJ2-5, the V gene TRBV11-2, with a possible D match to TRBD2 (6 bases). Trimming removed 4 bases from V and 5 bases from J, with 23 bases in between. The CDR3 has 17 amino acids. Looked up from germline, CDR1 is SGHAT and CDR2 is FQNNGV. The CDR3 sequence: CASSYRLVEDGWETQYF. The CDR3 DNA reads as TGTGCCAGCAGCTACCGACTAGTGGAGGACGGTTGGGAGACCCAGTACTTC.